The rows below give T cell receptor beta chains drawn from one sample of a study of cytomegalovirus exposure and HLA in healthy donors. The method was immunoSEQ multiplex PCR; TCRdb's version includes in-frame clones alone and lacks a portion of them. The sample shows over 70,000 clones, approximately 67% of them seen only once. Sequencing used PBMCs. All receptors derive from a man in his forties in good health and CMV-seropositive. The CDR3 runs from the conserved cysteine through the conserved F or W. Fields, in order: J gene, V gene, CDR3 protein.

>TRBJ1-1|TRBV7-3
CASSPGGATNTEAFF
>TRBJ2-1|TRBV6-1
CASSTGTGHYNEQFF
>TRBJ1-1|TRBV7-2
CASKGGTMNTEAFF
>TRBJ1-5|TRBV2
CASSDQGYQPQHF
>TRBJ1-1|TRBV18
CASSPPGGPITKGEAFF
>TRBJ2-4|TRBV5-6
CASSLTGTLAKNIQYF
>TRBJ2-3|TRBV5-1
CASSSQPLAGVSTDTQYF
>TRBJ2-2|TRBV5-4
CASSLALAGAANTGELFF
>TRBJ1-1|TRBV6-5
CASSYRQGYTEAFF
>TRBJ1-1|TRBV5-4
CASSLGGANTEAFF
>TRBJ1-3|TRBV27
CASSDRNTIYF
>TRBJ2-1|TRBV6-1
CASSEYTFGREGRYNEQFF
>TRBJ1-5|TRBV28
CASSFSPTGAKGNQPQHF
>TRBJ2-1|TRBV27
CASSAVRNEQFF
>TRBJ2-2|TRBV30
CAWNPGLNTGELFF
>TRBJ2-2|TRBV7-3
CASSSRGQNTGELFF
>TRBJ2-3|TRBV11-2
CASSLNPAGGPDTQYF
>TRBJ1-6|TRBV6-1
CASSGRSSYNSPLHF
>TRBJ2-3|TRBV30
CAWSIGGGTADTQYF
>TRBJ1-2|TRBV5-1
CASSLGGTGDGYTF
>TRBJ1-2|TRBV7-8
CASSLVQGGYTF
>TRBJ2-2|TRBV7-2
CASSPGTPNTGELFF
>TRBJ1-1|TRBV5-6
CASSLYKGVNTEAFF
>TRBJ2-2|TRBV30
CAVSLGLVAGELFF
>TRBJ2-7|TRBV7-2
CASSRDSGSSYEQYF
>TRBJ1-2|TRBV4-2
CASSPSRDSRSGYTF
>TRBJ2-7|TRBV5-1
CASSPDGTYEQYF
>TRBJ2-3|TRBV5-8
CASSLGTSGELTDTQYF
>TRBJ2-4|TRBV6-1
CASSPGQGAKNIQYF
>TRBJ2-5|TRBV29-1
CSVEVRLASETQYF
>TRBJ1-1|TRBV12-5
CASGFGQGTEAFF
>TRBJ1-6|TRBV12-5
CASGLVRGTGLAPTSSPRPSPLHF
>TRBJ1-5|TRBV4-1
CASSHADRGGLNGNQPQHF
>TRBJ2-5|TRBV7-9
CASRAPGQETQYF
>TRBJ2-1|TRBV27
CASRPGLAGISNEQFF
>TRBJ1-3|TRBV29-1
CSASEGNTIYF
>TRBJ1-3|TRBV9
CASSVARTGGNTIYF
>TRBJ2-5|TRBV7-6
CASSLVTEETQYF
>TRBJ2-7|TRBV27
CASSLIGWDSSYEQYF
>TRBJ1-1|TRBV6-5
CASSYSQLSTEAFF
>TRBJ1-4|TRBV10-3
CAISEWRHLLEKLFF
>TRBJ2-3|TRBV25-1
CASRYSTDTQYF
>TRBJ1-1|TRBV11-2
CASSFGTGGTEAFF
>TRBJ1-5|TRBV5-6
CASSAGTGYRQPQHF
>TRBJ1-2|TRBV5-8
CASSLGQVYGYTF
>TRBJ2-1|TRBV25-1
CASISDSISYNEQFF
>TRBJ1-1|TRBV7-2
CASSPYTGRTEAFF
>TRBJ1-2|TRBV9
CASSRGGPDYGYTF
>TRBJ2-6|TRBV5-1
CASSQTSGASSGANVLTF
>TRBJ1-5|TRBV18
CASSPPGTVNQPQHF